A single T cell receptor (beta chain) is shown here with its context. The antigen is not known. This record comes from a study of beta chain features in type 1 diabetes. The wider study: Examination covered under 120 million sorted cells spanning all samples. Study-level findings and limits: Compared with healthy donors, patients appeared to share more similar naive, central memory and regulatory TCRB repertoires. In these data, an HLA type influence on TCRB rearrangement remained unresolved. All four CD4+ subsets from Type 1 diabetes patients carried moderately but significantly shorter TCRB CDR3s. Patients with type 1 diabetes carried fewer insertions and had more deletions at their VDJ junctions.

Reverse transcribing all isolated RNA meant expressed TCRB transcripts were sequenced. Generated by immunoSEQ multiplex PCR, the TCRdb table keeps only in-frame clones and is missing some. Seen here are roughly 330,000 clones, roughly 14% observed once, and the top ten hold roughly 0.015%. J gave up 0 bases and V 3 bases, and 3 bases lay outside the gene matches. CDR3 length: 15 amino acids. Germline CDR1 SGHDT, CDR2 YYEEEE. This TCR was sampled from a woman between 18 and 29 years old with type 1 diabetes. The chain has TRBV5-6 and TRBJ1-1, with 9 bases identical to TRBD1. Sequenced input: naive CD4+ T cells from blood. CDR3 nucleotides: TGTGCCAGCAGCTCCGGGACAGGGATGAACACTGAAGCTTTCTTT. Protein product: CASSSGTGMNTEAFF.